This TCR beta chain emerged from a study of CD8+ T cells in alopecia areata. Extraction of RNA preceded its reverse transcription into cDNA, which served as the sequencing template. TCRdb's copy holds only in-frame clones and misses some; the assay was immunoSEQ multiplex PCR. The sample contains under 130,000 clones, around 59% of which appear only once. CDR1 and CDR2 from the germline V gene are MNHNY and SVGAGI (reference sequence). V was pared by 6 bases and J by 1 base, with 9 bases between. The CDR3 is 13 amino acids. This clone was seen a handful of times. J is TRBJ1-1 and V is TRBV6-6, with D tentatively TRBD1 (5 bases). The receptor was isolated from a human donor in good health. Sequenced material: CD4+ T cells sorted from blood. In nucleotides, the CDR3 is TGTGCCAGCAGGCCCGACAGGAACACTGAAGCTTTCTTT. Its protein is CASRPDRNTEAFF.